These 5 T cell receptor beta chains share one sample of origin, sequenced in a study of shared clonotypes between healthy human individuals. The naive CD8 subset, CD45RO-negative cells positively selected for CCR7, excluded terminally differentiated effector memory CD45RA+ cells. Using immunoSEQ multiplex PCR, the repertoire was profiled, and TCRdb retains in-frame clones only, with some absent. The table has about 2 million clones, roughly 94% seen once. The sequencing sample was made of naive CD8+ T cells sorted from blood. The receptor set was obtained from a man aged 18 to 35 in good health.

The V and J genes are TRBV27 and TRBJ1-1; perhaps TRBD1 as D (5 bases). The germline V and J ends were trimmed by 9 bases and 0 bases, with 20 bases remaining between them. Germline CDR1 and CDR2: MNHEY and SMNVEV (reference sequence). The CDR3 length is 16 residues. The CDR3 protein is CASIRGGPHMNTEAFF. CDR3 in DNA: TGTGCCAGTATTAGGGGCGGCCCGCACATGAACACTGAAGCTTTCTTT.

The chain employs TRBV7-9 and TRBJ2-5; D not certain. The V end was cut by 7 bases, the J end by 0 bases, with 6 bases between. This CDR3 comprises 12 residues. Germline V CDR1 and CDR2: SEHNR, FQNEAQ (reference sequence). The CDR3 region is CASTLYQETQYF. DNA of the CDR3: TGTGCCAGCACCTTGTACCAAGAGACCCAGTACTTC.

The chain joins TRBV7-8 to TRBJ2-1, with 14 positions matching TRBD2. The CDR3 loop spans 19 amino acids. Germline trimming cut 5 bases from V and 7 bases from J; bases unmatched to any gene: 16. Per the germline V gene, CDR1 is SGHVS and CDR2 is FQNEAQ. The CDR3 DNA reads as TGTGCCAGCAGCGTTAGACTAGCGGGAGGGCCAAAAGGTTGGAATGAGCAGTTCTTC. Its protein is CASSVRLAGGPKGWNEQFF.

DNA of the CDR3: TGTGCCAGCAGTGAGTCGGCAGTCCCTAGCAATCAGCCCCAGCATTTT. Amino acid sequence: CASSESAVPSNQPQHF. This chain joins TRBV6-1 and TRBJ1-5; D gene ambiguous. The CDR3 consists of 16 residues. Trimming took 3 bases from V and 0 from J, leaving 12 bases between them. Germline CDR1 is MNHNS and CDR2 is SASEGT.

The rearrangement joins TRBV7-9 to TRBJ2-3, with D unresolved. The CDR3 is 13 amino acids. V was clipped by 5 bases and J by 3 bases, with 9 bases between them. The germline CDR1 and CDR2 sequences are SEHNR and FQNEAQ (reference sequence). DNA of the CDR3: TGTGCCAGCAGCGCCACATTGACAGATACGCAGTATTTT. Translation gives CASSATLTDTQYF.